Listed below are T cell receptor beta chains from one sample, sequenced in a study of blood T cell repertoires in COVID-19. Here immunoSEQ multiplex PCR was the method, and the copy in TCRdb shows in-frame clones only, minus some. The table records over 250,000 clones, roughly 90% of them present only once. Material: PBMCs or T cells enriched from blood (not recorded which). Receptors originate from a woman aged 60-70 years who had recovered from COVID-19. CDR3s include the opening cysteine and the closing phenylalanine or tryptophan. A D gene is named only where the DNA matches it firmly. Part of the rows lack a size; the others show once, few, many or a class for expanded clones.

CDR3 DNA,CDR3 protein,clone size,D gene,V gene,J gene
TGTGCCAGCAGCAAAGCGCTGGGGGCTACGCAGTATTTT,CASSKALGATQYF,once,-,TRBV21-1,TRBJ2-3
TGTGCCAGTAGTATAGGTTCGACTAGCGCCCTCGGGGATGAGCAGTTCTTC,CASSIGSTSALGDEQFF,-,TRBD2,TRBV19,TRBJ2-1
TGTGCCAGCAGCTTAGAACTAGCCGAAGAGACCCAGTACTTC,CASSLELAEETQYF,-,-,TRBV7-2,TRBJ2-5
TGTGCCAGCAGCTTAGAGGAGACTAGATACTACGAGCAGTACTTC,CASSLEETRYYEQYF,-,-,TRBV7-2,TRBJ2-7
TGTGCCAGCAGTGTGGTACGGTCTGAAGCTTTCTTT,CASSVVRSEAFF,-,-,TRBV2,TRBJ1-1
TGTGCCAGTAGCACCATGCAGGCTGGAAACACCATATATTTT,CASSTMQAGNTIYF,once,-,TRBV19,TRBJ1-3
TGTGCCAGCAGGGAAGGTGGAGCTTTTTATTCACCCCTCCACTTT,CASREGGAFYSPLHF,-,-,TRBV6-1,TRBJ1-6
TGTGCCACCAGTGATTCCGCCCCGGACACTGAAGCTTTCTTT,CATSDSAPDTEAFF,-,-,TRBV24-1,TRBJ1-1
TGTGCCTGGAGGGGACTAGTTCCTGAGCAGTTCTTC,CAWRGLVPEQFF,once,TRBD2,TRBV30,TRBJ2-1
TGTGCCAGCAGCCAAGGCGGACTTAAAAAGGAAAAACTGTTTTTT,CASSQGGLKKEKLFF,-,-,TRBV4-2,TRBJ1-4
TGTGCCAGCAGGTCCCGGAATGAAAAACTGTTTTTT,CASRSRNEKLFF,-,-,TRBV25-1,TRBJ1-4
TGTGCCCTAACCGTGGCAGGGGGACAAGAGACCCAGTACTTC,CALTVAGGQETQYF,-,TRBD1,TRBV5-7,TRBJ2-5
TGTGCCAGCAGCGGAACAGGGGGCCGGCAGCCCCAGCATTTT,CASSGTGGRQPQHF,-,TRBD1,TRBV27,TRBJ1-5
TGTGCCAGCAGCCTGAGAACTGAAGCTTTCTTT,CASSLRTEAFF,-,-,TRBV12-3/TRBV12-4,TRBJ1-1
TGTGCCAGCTTCCCTGGCGGGATGGGAAATGAGCAGTTCTTC,CASFPGGMGNEQFF,-,-,TRBV27,TRBJ2-1
TGTGCCAGCAGCTCTTACGGAGGGTACGAGCAGTACTTC,CASSSYGGYEQYF,-,-,TRBV11-3,TRBJ2-7
TGTGCCAGCAGTACCTATGATAGCAATCAGCCCCAGCATTTT,CASSTYDSNQPQHF,once,-,TRBV28,TRBJ1-5